This T cell receptor beta chain originates from a study of beta chain features in type 1 diabetes. Concerning this clone: Its matching antigen is unknown.

The CDR3 is 19 residues long. CDR1 is WSHSY, CDR2 SAAADI, per germline. Trimming removed 4 bases from V and 5 bases from J; junction bases left unmatched: 12. Study-wide results and limits: Type 1 diabetes patients had TCRB CDR3s that were shorter (moderately but significantly so) in all four CD4+ subsets.

Sequenced material consisted of expressed TCRB transcripts (all of the isolated RNA was reverse transcribed). Sequenced by immunoSEQ multiplex PCR; TCRdb stores in-frame clones only, minus some. The repertoire holds over 40,000 clones, with approximately 70% as singletons. Sequenced sample: Tregs from blood. The chain uses TRBV10-2 and TRBJ2-3; 16 bases line up with TRBD2. The source is a woman between 18 and 30 years old with type 1 diabetes. For the CDR3, the DNA is TGCGCCAGCAGTGGAGGGGGACTAGCGGGGGGGCCACCGGTAGATACGCAGTATTTT. It translates to CASSGGGLAGGPPVDTQYF.